The rows below give T cell receptor beta chains drawn from one sample of a study of blood T cells in healthy people across ages. In TCRdb, the 5' RACE reads were re-called with MiXCR into one record per CDR3 protein. The data contain 550,000 to 750,000 distinct CDR3 sequences, more than 20% of them singletons. Sequencing was carried out using blood. The source of these receptors is a man between 70 and 80 years old in good health. CDR3s include the opening cysteine and the closing phenylalanine or tryptophan. A D gene is named only where the DNA matches it firmly. Clone size is given for some rows only: seen once, a few or many times, or a class if the clone is expanded.

cdr3_nt: TGTGCCAGCAGCTCCCGGACTAGCGGGAGAGTCTACGAGCAGTACTTC
cdr3_aa: CASSSRTSGRVYEQYF
v_call: TRBV7-6
j_call: TRBJ2-7
d_call: TRBD2
clone_size: .

cdr3_nt: TGTGCCAGCAGCCCGACTGACAGGGGTAGAAACACCATATATTTT
cdr3_aa: CASSPTDRGRNTIYF
v_call: TRBV7-9
j_call: TRBJ1-3
d_call: TRBD1
clone_size: few

cdr3_nt: TGTGCCAGCAGGACACAGAACACCGGGGAGCTGTTTTTT
cdr3_aa: CASRTQNTGELFF
v_call: TRBV12-3/TRBV12-4
j_call: TRBJ2-2
d_call: .
clone_size: .

cdr3_nt: TGCGCCAGCAGCCAAGATCGCACTAGCGGGTCCTACGAGCAGTACTTC
cdr3_aa: CASSQDRTSGSYEQYF
v_call: TRBV4-1
j_call: TRBJ2-7
d_call: TRBD2
clone_size: .

cdr3_nt: TGTGCCAGCAGCTCCAGGACTAGCGGGAGGGCTAACACCGGGGAGCTGTTTTTT
cdr3_aa: CASSSRTSGRANTGELFF
v_call: TRBV9
j_call: TRBJ2-2
d_call: TRBD2
clone_size: .

cdr3_nt: TGCAGTGCTAGAGATCCTCTAGCGGAAGAGATCCAGTACTTC
cdr3_aa: CSARDPLAEEIQYF
v_call: TRBV20-1
j_call: TRBJ2-5
d_call: TRBD2
clone_size: few

cdr3_nt: TGCAGTGCTAGATTGGACGGGAGGGCCTACGAGCAGTACTTC
cdr3_aa: CSARLDGRAYEQYF
v_call: TRBV20-1
j_call: TRBJ2-7
d_call: TRBD2
clone_size: many

cdr3_nt: TGTGCCAGCAGCGCGACAGTGAACTATGGCTACACCTTC
cdr3_aa: CASSATVNYGYTF
v_call: TRBV5-4
j_call: TRBJ1-2
d_call: .
clone_size: few

cdr3_nt: TGCGCCAGCAGCCAACTAGCGGGAGAGTACAATGAGCAGTTCTTC
cdr3_aa: CASSQLAGEYNEQFF
v_call: TRBV5-1
j_call: TRBJ2-1
d_call: TRBD2
clone_size: .

cdr3_nt: TGTGCCAGCATAGCGGGGAGCTCCTACAATGAGCAGTTCTTC
cdr3_aa: CASIAGSSYNEQFF
v_call: TRBV2
j_call: TRBJ2-1
d_call: TRBD2
clone_size: .

cdr3_nt: TGTGCCAGCAGCGCCGGACAGGGTATGATAGAGACCCAGTACTTC
cdr3_aa: CASSAGQGMIETQYF
v_call: TRBV28
j_call: TRBJ2-5
d_call: TRBD1
clone_size: .

cdr3_nt: TGCGCCAGCAGCCAAAAAGAGGGGAGTAGAGATACGCAGTATTTT
cdr3_aa: CASSQKEGSRDTQYF
v_call: TRBV4-1
j_call: TRBJ2-3
d_call: .
clone_size: many

cdr3_nt: TGTGCCAGCAGCTATACAGGGTATGAAAAACTGTTTTTT
cdr3_aa: CASSYTGYEKLFF
v_call: TRBV7-2
j_call: TRBJ1-4
d_call: .
clone_size: .